Shown below are 12 T cell receptor beta chains from a single sample sequenced in a study of blood T cell repertoires in COVID-19. Only in-frame clones appear in the TCRdb table, and some are missing; sequencing was by immunoSEQ multiplex PCR. The sample carries under 300,000 clones, roughly 91% recorded once. The sample taken for sequencing was PBMCs or T cells enriched from blood (not recorded which). The receptors here all came from a woman in her thirties or forties with acute COVID-19.

CDR3 region: CASSSGQGEDSPLHF. For the CDR3, the DNA is TGTGCCAGCAGCTCCGGACAGGGTGAGGATTCACCCCTCCACTTT. The chain joins TRBV7-9 to TRBJ1-6, with 8 positions matching TRBD1. The CDR3 totals 15 residues. The germline V gene has CDR1 SEHNR and CDR2 FQNEAQ (reference sequence). V was pared by 4 bases and J by 8 bases, with 7 bases of the junction left unmatched.

The count of this clone is one. V and J are TRBV4-1 and TRBJ2-3, with 11 bases lining up with TRBD2. Germline V gene data show CDR1 as MGHRA and CDR2 as YSYEKL. V gave up 2 bases and J gave up 2 bases; unmatched junction bases: 3. The CDR3 has 16 residues. The DNA for the CDR3 is TGCGCCAGCAGCCAACGTAGCGGGGGGGCCACAGATACGCAGTATTTT. Translation: CASSQRSGGATDTQYF.

As to this clone: The sample contains more than one DNA sequence encoding this CDR3. The CDR3 loop is CASSYEGRDGYTF. For the CDR3, the DNA is TGTGCCAGCAGTTACGAGGGGAGGGATGGCTACACCTTC. This chain uses TRBV6-5 with TRBJ1-2; TRBD1 might be the D (5 bases). Germline assignment: CDR1 MNHEY and CDR2 SVGAGI. The V end lost 2 bases, the J end lost 6 bases, and 10 bases lay between the germline ends. This CDR3 has 13 amino acids.

This chain links TRBV3-1 (or the pseudogene TRBV3-2) with TRBJ1-2, with 7 bases that match TRBD1. CDR1 and CDR2 (germline): LGHDT, YNNKEL (reference sequence). Trimming at V came to 0 bases and at J to 6 bases, leaving 7 bases not matched to a gene. This CDR3 has 15 residues. Written as DNA, the CDR3 is TGTGCCAGCAGCCAAGATACGACAGGGAATGATGGCTACACCTTC. Amino acids: CASSQDTTGNDGYTF.

The rearrangement links TRBV7-2 to TRBJ2-4, with 7 bases fitting TRBD2. This CDR3 region has 14 residues. Germline trimming cut 1 base from V and 8 bases from J; bases unmatched to any gene: 5. CDR1 is SGHTA and CDR2 is FQGNSA in the germline V gene. The CDR3 protein is CASSLGGGVDIQYF. CDR3 DNA: TGTGCCAGCAGCTTAGGGGGAGGGGTGGACATTCAGTACTTC.

The rearrangement uses TRBV6-2 or TRBV6-3 and TRBJ1-1; D possibly corresponds to TRBD1 (5 bases). This CDR3 spans 14 amino acids. The V end was cut by 7 bases, the J end by 8 bases, with 20 bases between. Germline V gene sequence: CDR1 MNHEY, CDR2 SVGEGT. The CDR3 loop is CASTPIAGKPEAFF. The CDR3 DNA reads as TGTGCCAGCACCCCCATTGCAGGGAAACCCGAAGCTTTCTTT.

The chain combines TRBV19 with TRBJ1-2; 8 bases match TRBD1. Germline V gene sequence: CDR1 LNHDA, CDR2 SQIVND (reference sequence). V shed 4 bases and J 6 bases; nucleotides not matched to a gene: 7. The CDR3 has 14 residues. CDR3 amino acids: CASSTDREVNGYTF. In nucleotides, the CDR3 is TGTGCCAGTAGTACGGACAGGGAGGTGAATGGCTACACCTTC.

The genes are TRBV27 and TRBJ2-2; D may be TRBD2 (6 bases). This CDR3 region has 15 residues. The V end lost 8 bases, the J end lost 4 bases, and 17 bases lay between the germline ends. The germline V gene encodes CDR1 MNHEY and CDR2 SMNVEV (reference sequence). CDR3 region: CASREEGLVTGELFF. The CDR3 DNA follows: TGTGCCAGCCGGGAAGAGGGACTCGTCACCGGGGAGCTGTTTTTT.

J is TRBJ2-3 and V is TRBV18; TRBD2 aligns across 9 bases. J was trimmed by 4 bases and V by 3 bases; bases with no gene match: 17. Germline lookup yields CDR1 KGHSH and CDR2 LQKENI. This CDR3 has 19 amino acids. CDR3 coding DNA: TGTGCCAGCTCACCGACCGTCAGGGCGGGGGGGCCTGGAGCAGATACGCAGTATTTT. Its translation: CASSPTVRAGGPGADTQYF.

The chain links TRBV9 to TRBJ2-3; 10 bases agree with TRBD2. This CDR3 is 15 amino acids long. Trimming cost V 8 bases and J 3 bases; bases outside gene matches: 9. Germline CDR1 and CDR2: SGDLS and YYNGEE. CDR3 sequence: CASSFSGGRTDTQYF. For the CDR3, the DNA is TGTGCCAGTTCATTTAGCGGGGGGAGAACAGATACGCAGTATTTT.

The V call is TRBV4-2, the J call TRBJ1-4; TRBD1 matches at 12 bases. Germline values: CDR1 LGHNA, CDR2 YNFKEQ. The CDR3 length is 16 residues. The junction had 4 bases not matched to a gene; V was cut back by 0 bases and J by 8 bases. The CDR3 DNA reads as TGTGCCAGCAGCCAAGATCTAGGGACAGGGGGCGAAAAACTGTTTTTT. It yields the protein CASSQDLGTGGEKLFF.

The chain has TRBV30 and TRBJ1-2, with 12 nucleotides matching TRBD1. There are 15 residues in the CDR3. V shed 4 bases, J shed 5 bases, and the junction held 8 bases outside the gene matches. Germline CDR1 and CDR2: GTSNPN and SVGIG (reference sequence). The CDR3 DNA sequence: TGTGCCTGGACCGGGACAGGGGGCTCTTTTTATGGCTACACCTTC. Translating it yields CAWTGTGGSFYGYTF.